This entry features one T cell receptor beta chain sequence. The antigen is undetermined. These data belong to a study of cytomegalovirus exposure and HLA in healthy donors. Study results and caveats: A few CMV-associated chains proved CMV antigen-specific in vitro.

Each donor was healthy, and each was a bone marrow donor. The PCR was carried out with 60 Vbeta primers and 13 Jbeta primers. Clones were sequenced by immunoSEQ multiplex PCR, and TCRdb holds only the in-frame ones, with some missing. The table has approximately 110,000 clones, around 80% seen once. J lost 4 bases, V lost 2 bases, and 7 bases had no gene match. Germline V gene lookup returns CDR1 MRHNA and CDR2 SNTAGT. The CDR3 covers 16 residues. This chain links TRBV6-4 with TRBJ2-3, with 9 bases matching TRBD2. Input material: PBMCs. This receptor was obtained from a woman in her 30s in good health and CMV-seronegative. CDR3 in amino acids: CASSDQGRGGPDTQYF. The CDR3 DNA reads TGTGCCAGCAGTGACCAGGGGCGGGGGGGCCCAGATACGCAGTATTTT.